One T cell receptor (beta chain) is described in this entry. Germline CDR1 reads SEHNR; CDR2 reads FQNEAQ (reference sequence). With 7 bases clipped from V and 3 bases from J, the junction kept 5 bases outside the gene matches. The CDR3 spans 14 residues. These data come from a study of blood T cell repertoires in COVID-19. About the research overall: Material from acute and convalescent COVID-19 was sourced from the United States, Italy and Spain. In each case, the material was cDNA or gDNA derived from T cells, B-cell-depleted T cells, or PBMCs.

As processed by the authors: The authors estimated nucleated cell counts from reference gene primer amplification. Generated by immunoSEQ multiplex PCR, the TCRdb table keeps only in-frame clones and is missing some. The D gene and trimming were derived from the DNA, and the V and J assignments and clone size from that table. The data hold approximately 170,000 clones, with around 82% observed a single time. This TCR derives from a woman older than 75 with active or convalescent COVID-19. The source material was peripheral blood. The chain joins TRBV7-9 to TRBJ2-2; TRBD2 aligns across 7 bases. The CDR3 DNA sequence: TGTGCCAGCAAGGCTAGCGGTGACACCGGGGAGCTGTTTTTT. Translating gives CASKASGDTGELFF.